This T cell receptor beta chain comes out of a study of shared clonotypes between healthy human individuals. This clone appeared a few times. Trimming pared 7 bases from V and 7 bases from J, leaving 14 bases between. Germline V CDR1 and CDR2: MNHNS, SASEGT. The CDR3 has 13 residues. Every subset had its genomic DNA shared out evenly among several immunoSEQ plates. In the source study's methods: Junction-only sequences without quality scores were provided by ImmunoSEQ, so filtering was different. Assay: immunoSEQ multiplex PCR; the TCRdb copy retains only in-frame clones and omits some. V, J and clone size were drawn from that table, and D and trimming were deduced from the DNA. The table lists some 500,000 clones, 65% to 80% of them singletons.

The specimen sequenced was PBMCs. The J gene is TRBJ2-1, the V gene TRBV6-1; D is uncertain. This sequence originates from a middle-aged woman in good health. Some clones in this sample may be carry-over from other donors' samples. The CDR3 spells CASNIIDVNEQFF. In DNA, the CDR3 is TGTGCCAGCAATATCATCGACGTGAATGAGCAGTTCTTC.